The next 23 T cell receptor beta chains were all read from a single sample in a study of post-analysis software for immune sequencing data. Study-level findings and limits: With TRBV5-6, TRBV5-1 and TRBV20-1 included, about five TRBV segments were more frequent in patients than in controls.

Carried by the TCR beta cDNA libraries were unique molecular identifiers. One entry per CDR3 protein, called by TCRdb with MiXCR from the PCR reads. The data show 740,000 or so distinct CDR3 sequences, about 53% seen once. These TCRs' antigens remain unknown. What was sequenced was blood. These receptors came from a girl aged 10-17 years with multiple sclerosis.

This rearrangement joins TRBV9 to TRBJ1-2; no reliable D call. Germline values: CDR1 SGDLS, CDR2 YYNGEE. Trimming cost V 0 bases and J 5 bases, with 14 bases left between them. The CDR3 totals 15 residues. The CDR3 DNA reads TGTGCCAGCAGCGTAGAGGTCCTGCCCAATTATGGCTACACCTTC. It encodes CASSVEVLPNYGYTF.

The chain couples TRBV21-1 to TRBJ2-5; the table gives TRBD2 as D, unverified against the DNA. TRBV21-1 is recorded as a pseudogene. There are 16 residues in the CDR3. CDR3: CASSKEISSDQETQYF. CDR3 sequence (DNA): TGTGCCAGCAGCAAGGAGATTTCTAGCGACCAAGAGACCCAGTACTTC.

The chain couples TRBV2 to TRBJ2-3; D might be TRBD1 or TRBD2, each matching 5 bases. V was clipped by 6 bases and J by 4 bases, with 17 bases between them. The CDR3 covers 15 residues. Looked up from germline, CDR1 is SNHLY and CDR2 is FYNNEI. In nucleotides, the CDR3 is TGTGCCAGCAGCATACCGGGACCTTACGCAGATACGCAGTATTTT. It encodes CASSIPGPYADTQYF.

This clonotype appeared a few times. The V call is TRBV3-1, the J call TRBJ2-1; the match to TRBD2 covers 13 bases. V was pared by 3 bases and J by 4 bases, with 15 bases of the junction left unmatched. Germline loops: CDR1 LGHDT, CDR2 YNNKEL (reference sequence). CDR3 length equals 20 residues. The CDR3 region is CASSQILAGGPSPSYNEQFF. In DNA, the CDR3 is TGTGCCAGCAGCCAGATACTAGCGGGAGGGCCTTCTCCCTCGTACAATGAGCAGTTCTTC.

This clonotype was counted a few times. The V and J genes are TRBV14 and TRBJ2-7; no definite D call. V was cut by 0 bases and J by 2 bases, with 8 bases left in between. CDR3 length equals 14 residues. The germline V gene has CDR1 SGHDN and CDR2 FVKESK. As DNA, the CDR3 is TGTGCCAGCAGCCAAGATTGGCAGGCCTACGAGCAGTACTTC. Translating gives CASSQDWQAYEQYF.

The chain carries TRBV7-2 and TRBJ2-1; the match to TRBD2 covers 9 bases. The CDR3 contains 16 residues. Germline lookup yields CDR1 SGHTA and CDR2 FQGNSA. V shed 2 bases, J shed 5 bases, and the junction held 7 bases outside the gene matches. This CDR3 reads CASSLFTSGPNNEQFF. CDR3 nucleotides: TGTGCCAGCAGCTTATTCACTAGCGGGCCTAACAATGAGCAGTTCTTC.

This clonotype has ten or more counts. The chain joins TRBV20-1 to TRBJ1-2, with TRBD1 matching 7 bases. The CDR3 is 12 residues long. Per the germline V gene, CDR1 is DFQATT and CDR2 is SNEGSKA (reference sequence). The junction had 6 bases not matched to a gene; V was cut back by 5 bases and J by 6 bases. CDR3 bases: TGCAGTGCTGCCGGACAGGCAGATGGCTACACCTTC. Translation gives CSAAGQADGYTF.

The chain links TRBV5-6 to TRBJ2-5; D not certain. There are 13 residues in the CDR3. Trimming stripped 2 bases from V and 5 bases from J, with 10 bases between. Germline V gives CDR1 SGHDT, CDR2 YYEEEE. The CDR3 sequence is CASSLFQRETQYF. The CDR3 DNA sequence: TGTGCCAGCAGCTTATTTCAGAGGGAGACCCAGTACTTC.

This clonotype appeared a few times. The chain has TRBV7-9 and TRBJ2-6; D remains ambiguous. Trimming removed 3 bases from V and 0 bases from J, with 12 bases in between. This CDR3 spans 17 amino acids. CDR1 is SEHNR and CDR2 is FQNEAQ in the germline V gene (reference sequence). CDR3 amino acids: CASSLWRFDSGANVLTF. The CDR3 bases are TGTGCCAGCAGCTTGTGGAGATTTGACTCTGGGGCCAACGTCCTGACTTTC.

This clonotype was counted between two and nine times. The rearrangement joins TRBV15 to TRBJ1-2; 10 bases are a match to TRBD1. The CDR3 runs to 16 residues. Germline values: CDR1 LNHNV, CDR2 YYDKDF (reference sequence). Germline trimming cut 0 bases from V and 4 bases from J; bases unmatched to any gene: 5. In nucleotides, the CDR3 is TGTGCCACCAGCAGAGATGGGACAGGGGCGTTCTATGGCTACACCTTC. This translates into CATSRDGTGAFYGYTF.

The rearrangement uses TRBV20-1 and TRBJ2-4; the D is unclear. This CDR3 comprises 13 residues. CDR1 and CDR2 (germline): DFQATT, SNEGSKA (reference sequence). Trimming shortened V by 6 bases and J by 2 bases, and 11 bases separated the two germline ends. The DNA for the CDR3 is TGCAGTGCCCCCCATGGACCCAAAAACATTCAGTACTTC. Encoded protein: CSAPHGPKNIQYF.

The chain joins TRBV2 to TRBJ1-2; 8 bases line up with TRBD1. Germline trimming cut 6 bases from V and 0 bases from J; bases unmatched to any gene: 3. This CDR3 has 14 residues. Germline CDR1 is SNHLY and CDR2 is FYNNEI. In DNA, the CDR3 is TGTGCCAGCAGGGCGGACAGGGCTAACTATGGCTACACCTTC. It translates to CASRADRANYGYTF.

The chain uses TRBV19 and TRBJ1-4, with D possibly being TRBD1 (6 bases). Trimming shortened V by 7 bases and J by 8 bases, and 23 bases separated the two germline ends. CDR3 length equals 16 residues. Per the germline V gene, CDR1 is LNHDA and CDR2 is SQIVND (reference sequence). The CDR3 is CASNPARAGVEEKLFF. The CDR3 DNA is TGTGCCAGTAACCCTGCAAGGGCAGGGGTCGAGGAAAAACTGTTTTTT.

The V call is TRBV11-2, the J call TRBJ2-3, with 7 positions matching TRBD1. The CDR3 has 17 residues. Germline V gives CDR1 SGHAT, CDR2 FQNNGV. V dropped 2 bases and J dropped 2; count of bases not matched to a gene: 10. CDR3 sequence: CASSLPYPGQLTDTQYF. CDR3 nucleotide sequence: TGTGCCAGCAGCTTACCATATCCGGGACAGCTCACAGATACGCAGTATTTT.

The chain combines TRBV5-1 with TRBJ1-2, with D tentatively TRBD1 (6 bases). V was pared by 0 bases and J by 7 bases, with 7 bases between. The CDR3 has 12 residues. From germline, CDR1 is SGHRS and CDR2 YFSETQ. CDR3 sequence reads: CASSLDRVGYTF. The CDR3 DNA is TGCGCCAGCAGCTTGGACAGGGTTGGCTACACCTTC.

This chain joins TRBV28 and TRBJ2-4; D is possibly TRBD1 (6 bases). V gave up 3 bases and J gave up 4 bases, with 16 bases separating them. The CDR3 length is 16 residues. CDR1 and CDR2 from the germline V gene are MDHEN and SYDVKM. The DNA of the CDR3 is TGTGCCAGCAGTTTGGACTTGCCCGGACAGAAAAACATTCAGTACTTC. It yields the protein CASSLDLPGQKNIQYF.

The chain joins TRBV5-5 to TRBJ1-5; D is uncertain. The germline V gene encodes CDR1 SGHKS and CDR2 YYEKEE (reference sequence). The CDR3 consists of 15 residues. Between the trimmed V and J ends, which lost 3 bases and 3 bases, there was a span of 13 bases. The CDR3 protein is CASSSIGRINQPQHF. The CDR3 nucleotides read TGTGCCAGCAGCTCCATCGGACGTATCAATCAGCCCCAGCATTTT.

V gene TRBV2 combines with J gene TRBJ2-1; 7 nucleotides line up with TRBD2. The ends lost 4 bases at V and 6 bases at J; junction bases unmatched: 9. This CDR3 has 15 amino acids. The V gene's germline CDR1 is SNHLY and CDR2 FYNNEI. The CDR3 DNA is TGTGCCAGCAGTGTTAGTAGCGGGTGGAGCAATGAGCAGTTCTTC. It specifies CASSVSSGWSNEQFF.

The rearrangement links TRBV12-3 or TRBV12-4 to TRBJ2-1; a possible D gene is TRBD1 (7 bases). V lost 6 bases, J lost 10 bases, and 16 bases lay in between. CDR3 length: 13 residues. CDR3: CASRRDREREQFF. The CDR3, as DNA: TGTGCCAGCAGGCGGGACAGAGAACGGGAGCAGTTCTTC.

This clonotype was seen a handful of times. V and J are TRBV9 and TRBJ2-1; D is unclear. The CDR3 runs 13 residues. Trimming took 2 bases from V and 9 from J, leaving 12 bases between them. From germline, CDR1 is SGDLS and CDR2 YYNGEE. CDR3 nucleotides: TGTGCCAGCAGCGTTATTAGTAATGGTGAGCAGTTCTTC. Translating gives CASSVISNGEQFF.

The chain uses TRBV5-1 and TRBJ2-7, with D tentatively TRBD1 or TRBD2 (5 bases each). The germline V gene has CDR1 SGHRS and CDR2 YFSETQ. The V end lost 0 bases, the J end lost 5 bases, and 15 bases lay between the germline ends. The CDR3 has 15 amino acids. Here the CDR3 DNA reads TGCGCCAGCAGCTTGGAAGCCGCTGGGGGTAACGAGCAGTACTTC. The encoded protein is CASSLEAAGGNEQYF. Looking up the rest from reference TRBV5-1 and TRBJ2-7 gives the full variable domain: KAGVTQTPRYLIKTRGQQVTLSCSPISGHRSVSWYQQTPGQGLQFLFEYFSETQRNKGNFPGRFSGRQFSNSRSEMNVSTLELGDSALYLCASSLEAAGGNEQYFGPGTRLTVT.

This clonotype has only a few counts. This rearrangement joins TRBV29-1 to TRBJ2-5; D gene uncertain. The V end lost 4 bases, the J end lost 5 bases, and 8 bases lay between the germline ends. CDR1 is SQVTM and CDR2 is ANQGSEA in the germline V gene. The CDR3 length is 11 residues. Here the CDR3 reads CSVGGRETQYF. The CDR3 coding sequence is TGCAGCGTTGGTGGCAGGGAGACCCAGTACTTC.

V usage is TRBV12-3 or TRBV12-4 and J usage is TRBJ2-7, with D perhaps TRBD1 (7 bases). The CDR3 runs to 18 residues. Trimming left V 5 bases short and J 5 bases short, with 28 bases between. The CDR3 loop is CASSTGTVPRRGFNEQYF. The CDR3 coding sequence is TGTGCCAGCAGTACCGGGACAGTCCCGCGGAGGGGGTTCAACGAGCAGTACTTC.